This TCR beta chain was recorded in a study of a mutant IDH1 vaccine in newly diagnosed glioma. The wider study: In weeks 1, 3, 5, 7, 11, 15, 19 and 23, patients were immunized, eight times in all. The start of vaccination came 4-6 weeks after radiotherapy alone, or with temozolomide cycles.

Points from the study as a whole: Vaccination elicited immune responses in around 92% of patients.

A note on this clone: No antigen is known for it.

TCRdb's copy holds only in-frame clones and misses some; the assay was immunoSEQ multiplex PCR. Of some 35,000 clones detected, roughly 79% appear once; the ten largest clones hold about 12%. Sample time point: week 5, during vaccination. Vaccination used 300 ug of mutant IDH1 20-mer peptide per dose, with topical imiquimod. Donor tumors were new WHO grade 3 or 4 IDH1-mutant, ATRX-lost astrocytomas. Material: PBMCs, obtained from a glioma patient whose treatment included an IDH1 peptide vaccine. The origin of this receptor is a man aged 50 or older with glioma.

Written as DNA, the CDR3 is TGTGCCAGCAGTGAAGTTGGGGGGGTCTATGGCTACACCTTC. This encodes CASSEVGGVYGYTF. V and J are TRBV2 and TRBJ1-2; TRBD1 is a possible D gene (5 bases). Germline V gene sequence: CDR1 SNHLY, CDR2 FYNNEI. The CDR3 has 14 residues. Between the trimmed V and J ends, which lost 1 base and 4 bases, there was a span of 10 bases. Full variable domain (missing parts from reference TRBV2 and TRBJ1-2): EPEVTQTPSHQVTQMGQEVILRCVPISNHLYFYWYRQILGQKVEFLVSFYNNEISEKSEIFDDQFSVERPDGSNFTLKIRSTKLEDSAMYFCASSEVGGVYGYTFGSGTRLTVV.